The 23 T cell receptor beta chains listed next were all sequenced from one sample in a study of T cell responses to AZD1222 COVID-19 vaccine (dated by TCRdb to the early 2020s). This specimen's time point label, per the study, means: about 28 days (+/-7) after the second vaccine dose. Libraries were built with the immunoSEQ multiplex PCR assay. TCRdb holds this immuneACCESS table with in-frame rearrangements only. Some clones are missing; in checked studies, unresolved V genes explain under half, and the rest has no known cause. This sample holds some 130,000 clones; over 80% were observed only once. The top ten clones comprise around 6.5% of the sample. Here the sequenced sample was peripheral blood, taken 28 days after the second AZD1222 dose. All receptors derive from an adult who received the AZD1222 COVID-19 vaccine.

The chain recombines TRBV18 with TRBJ1-2, with D uncertain. The CDR3 totals 15 residues. Trimming removed 3 bases at V and 7 bases at J, with 18 bases between. From germline, CDR1 is KGHSH and CDR2 LQKENI. The CDR3: CASSPSGSGLGGYTF. The CDR3 nucleotides read TGTGCCAGCTCACCTTCGGGTTCCGGGTTGGGTGGCTACACCTTC.

The V gene is TRBV13, the J gene TRBJ1-1; 7 bases agree with TRBD1. J gave up 1 base and V 8 bases, and 7 bases lay outside the gene matches. The CDR3 is made up of 14 amino acids. Germline V gene sequence: CDR1 PRHDT, CDR2 FYEKMQ (reference sequence). The CDR3 DNA follows: TGTGCCAGCGATGCTACAGGGGAGAACACTGAAGCTTTCTTT. Its protein product is CASDATGENTEAFF.

The chain combines TRBV7-8 with TRBJ1-1; 7 nucleotides match TRBD1. The CDR3 is made up of 14 amino acids. V was pared by 7 bases and J by 0 bases, with 5 bases of the junction left unmatched. The germline CDR1 and CDR2 sequences are SGHVS and FQNEAQ. CDR3 in amino acids: CASTGQAMNTEAFF. Written as DNA, the CDR3 is TGTGCCAGCACCGGACAGGCCATGAACACTGAAGCTTTCTTT.

The J gene is TRBJ2-2, the V gene TRBV19, with 7 bases that match TRBD1. After removal of 7 bases from V and 6 bases from J, the junction contained 5 bases not matched to a gene. Germline V gene data show CDR1 as LNHDA and CDR2 as SQIVND (reference sequence). This CDR3 is 13 amino acids long. CDR3 coding DNA: TGTGCCAGTACCCCGACAGGGCCCGGGGAGCTGTTTTTT. Its protein is CASTPTGPGELFF.

CDR3 protein: CASSPGGTGSGYTF. The DNA for the CDR3 is TGTGCCAGCTCACCAGGCGGGACAGGGTCTGGCTACACCTTC. The chain joins TRBV18 to TRBJ1-2, with 9 positions matching TRBD1. Germline CDR1 and CDR2: KGHSH and LQKENI. The CDR3 contains 14 residues. The junction had 5 bases not matched to a gene; V was cut back by 2 bases and J by 7 bases.

The chain has TRBV19 and TRBJ2-7; TRBD1 matches 11 bases. The CDR3 covers 15 residues. CDR1 LNHDA and CDR2 SQIVND come from the germline V gene (reference sequence). Unmatched junction bases numbered 2, after V lost 4 bases and J lost 0 bases. This CDR3 is CASSTGQGDSYEQYF. CDR3 in DNA: TGTGCCAGTAGTACGGGACAGGGGGACTCCTACGAGCAGTACTTC.

The V call is TRBV7-2, the J call TRBJ2-1; 8 positions match TRBD1. This CDR3 has 16 amino acids. Looked up from germline, CDR1 is SGHTA and CDR2 is FQGNSA. Trimming cost V 1 base and J 4 bases; bases outside gene matches: 6. For the CDR3, the DNA is TGTGCCAGCAGCTTAGGTTTGGGGACAGGATACAATGAGCAGTTCTTC. This gives the protein CASSLGLGTGYNEQFF.

This chain connects TRBV27 to TRBJ2-1; 11 bases match TRBD1. V lost 4 bases, J lost 7 bases, and 6 bases stayed unmatched. The CDR3 covers 15 residues. Germline CDR1 MNHEY, CDR2 SMNVEV (reference sequence). The CDR3 here is CASSYGTGGENEQFF. CDR3 bases: TGTGCCAGCAGTTACGGGACAGGGGGTGAAAATGAGCAGTTCTTC.

The gene calls are TRBV7-9 and TRBJ1-5; D remains unclear. The ends were cut back, 1 base at V and 4 bases at J, with 11 bases in the middle. CDR3 length: 15 residues. Per germline, CDR1 SEHNR and CDR2 FQNEAQ (reference sequence). The CDR3 protein is CASSLGFGANQPQHF. The CDR3, as DNA: TGTGCCAGCAGCTTAGGATTTGGAGCAAATCAGCCCCAGCATTTT.

The chain carries TRBV3-1 (or the pseudogene TRBV3-2) and TRBJ1-2; D unresolved. Germline V gene sequence: CDR1 LGHDT, CDR2 YNNKEL (reference sequence). With 4 bases removed from V and 6 bases from J, the gap between germline ends came to 9 bases. The CDR3 length is 12 residues. The CDR3 reads CASSLDQHGYTF. CDR3 nucleotides: TGTGCCAGCAGCCTAGACCAGCATGGCTACACCTTC.

The rearrangement joins TRBV6-5 to TRBJ1-1; D is unresolved. Germline loops: CDR1 MNHEY, CDR2 SVGAGI. The V end lost 6 bases, the J end lost 3 bases, and 14 bases lay between the germline ends. CDR3 length equals 14 residues. DNA of the CDR3: TGTGCCAGCAGGGGCTCCCTGGGGTACACTGAAGCTTTCTTT. Translating it yields CASRGSLGYTEAFF.

The chain has TRBV5-6 and TRBJ1-2; D perhaps matches TRBD1 (6 bases). The germline gives CDR1 SGHDT, CDR2 YYEEEE. CDR3 size: 14 residues. The germline V and J ends were trimmed by 0 bases and 5 bases, with 11 bases remaining between them. DNA for the CDR3: TGTGCCAGCAGCTTGGCCGACAGGAGATATGGCTACACCTTC. Protein sequence: CASSLADRRYGYTF.

This clone has just one count. The chain uses TRBV10-3 and TRBJ1-2; D not resolved. Germline V gene sequence: CDR1 ENHRY, CDR2 SYGVKD. The V end lost 6 bases, the J end lost 8 bases, and 13 bases lay between the germline ends. CDR3 length: 12 residues. The CDR3 nucleotides read TGTGCCATCAGGGACCCAAGGAGCGGCTACACCTTC. Translation: CAIRDPRSGYTF.

This clone was detected only once. Here the CDR3 reads CASSASGGVTDTQYF. CDR3 bases: TGTGCCAGCAGCGCTAGCGGGGGGGTCACAGATACGCAGTATTTT. The chain is built from TRBV7-3 and TRBJ2-3; 12 bases agree with TRBD2. This CDR3 spans 15 amino acids. Trimming removed 5 bases from V and 2 bases from J; junction bases left unmatched: 2. Looked up from germline, CDR1 is SGHTA and CDR2 is FQGTGA.

The J gene is TRBJ2-7, the V gene TRBV7-8; no firm D call. The CDR3 is 16 amino acids. With 2 bases removed from V and 2 bases from J, the gap between germline ends came to 16 bases. Per the germline V gene, CDR1 is SGHVS and CDR2 is FQNEAQ. The CDR3 region is CASSLSLADTAYEQYF. The CDR3 bases are TGTGCCAGCAGCTTAAGTTTGGCAGACACGGCCTACGAGCAGTACTTC.

J is TRBJ1-6 and V is TRBV5-8, with D hard to call. The CDR3 has 15 amino acids. CDR1 and CDR2 (germline): SGHTS, YDEGEE. The V and J ends lost 0 bases and 0 bases respectively, with 4 bases between them. The CDR3: CASSLGSSYNSPLHF. CDR3 nucleotides: TGTGCCAGCAGCTTGGGCAGCTCCTATAATTCACCCCTCCACTTT.

This chain links TRBV7-2 with TRBJ1-1; D is ambiguous. V lost 5 bases and J lost 2, with 15 bases in between. The CDR3 has 15 amino acids. CDR1 and CDR2 (germline): SGHTA, FQGNSA. CDR3 nucleotides: TGTGCCAGCAGCCAACGACCGGGCCGTAACACTGAAGCTTTCTTT. Protein product: CASSQRPGRNTEAFF.

The chain links TRBV12-3 or TRBV12-4 to TRBJ1-1; D is perhaps TRBD1 (6 bases). Trimming pared 6 bases from V and 12 bases from J, leaving 20 bases between. This CDR3 contains 13 residues. The CDR3 DNA is TGTGCCAGCAGACCCGGGACAACCCCGAGGCCTTTCTTT. Translated, it gives CASRPGTTPRPFF.

The V call is TRBV11-1, the J call TRBJ2-2, with unresolved D. Trimming removed 2 bases from V and 3 bases from J, with 4 bases in between. The CDR3 runs 13 residues. Germline V gene data show CDR1 as SGHAT and CDR2 as FQDESV (reference sequence). The CDR3 bases are TGTGCCAGCAGCTTATCTGACACCGGGGAGCTGTTTTTT. Protein product: CASSLSDTGELFF.

The chain links TRBV30 to TRBJ1-2; TRBD1 might be the D (5 bases). V was trimmed by 1 base and J by 2 bases, leaving 8 bases between them. CDR3 length: 13 amino acids. Germline values: CDR1 GTSNPN, CDR2 SVGIG (reference sequence). The CDR3 loop is CAWSGDSNYGYTF. The CDR3 coding sequence is TGTGCCTGGAGTGGGGACTCCAACTATGGCTACACCTTC.

The chain couples TRBV18 to TRBJ1-2; 12 bases map to TRBD1. The germline CDR1 and CDR2 sequences are KGHSH and LQKENI. V trimming: 3 bases; J trimming: 6 bases; junction bases outside the gene matches: 5. This CDR3 has 15 amino acids. CDR3 protein: CASSPDRDRGHGYTF. The CDR3 DNA follows: TGTGCCAGCTCACCGGACCGGGACAGGGGGCATGGCTACACCTTC.

The chain recombines TRBV6-5 with TRBJ1-2; 7 nucleotides match TRBD1. This CDR3 is 11 amino acids long. Germline CDR1 and CDR2: MNHEY and SVGAGI. The V and J ends lost 6 bases and 7 bases, in that order; junction bases with no gene match: 2. CDR3 residues: CASRTGSGYTF. Written as DNA, the CDR3 is TGTGCCAGCAGGACAGGGTCTGGCTACACCTTC.

The gene calls are TRBV4-2 and TRBJ2-2; a possible D gene is TRBD2 (7 bases). The CDR3 loop spans 14 amino acids. V was shortened by 8 bases and J by 3 bases, with 13 bases between the two germline ends. Germline loops: CDR1 LGHNA, CDR2 YNFKEQ. The CDR3 DNA reads TGTGCCAGCCGGGGAGGGGGGGACACCGGGGAGCTGTTTTTT. This gives the protein CASRGGGDTGELFF.